The present TCR beta chain was sequenced within a study of memory CD4+ T cells and cytomegalovirus serostatus. Study results and caveats: Median bootstrapped AUC for CMV status was just over 0.94 originally, around 0.91 US-trained. Each of 65 to 75 CMV-associated TCRbeta sequences occurred in one to five individuals.

Germline V CDR1 and CDR2: SGHVS, FQNEAQ. Trimming pared 5 bases from V and 12 bases from J, leaving 20 bases between. There are 13 residues in the CDR3. The sort gate was single viable CD3+CD4+CD8-CD45RO+ cells for memory CD4+ T cells. Positive selection with CD4 microbeads enriched total CD4+ T cells. Worth noting for this clone: Its antigen is unknown.

The protocol was immunoSEQ multiplex PCR, while the TCRdb copy is restricted to in-frame clones and leaves out a portion. The sample gives approximately 44,000 clones, around 76% of which show up once; more than 1.5% is in the top ten. What was sequenced was memory CD4+ T cells from blood. This receptor was identified in an adult in good health and CMV-seronegative. The chain combines TRBV7-8 with TRBJ2-7; D call uncertain. CDR3 in DNA: TGTGCCAGCAGCCAAATATTCCGTGACCTTACGTACTTC. This codes for CASSQIFRDLTYF.